Sequencing of this T cell receptor beta chain was carried out in a study of T-cell reconstitution after alpha-beta-depleted transplantation in children. The study's findings and limits: Several hundred rapidly expanded clones from non-depleted graft cells reportedly supplied alpha-beta T cells about two months post-transplant.

Germline V gene data show CDR1 as SGHRS and CDR2 as YFSETQ. V dropped 3 bases and J dropped 6; count of bases not matched to a gene: 8. This CDR3 region has 16 residues. The table lists this clonotype with many counts. The target antigen is unknown. Unique molecular identifiers were incorporated into the prepared TCRbeta library. MiXCR was run by TCRdb on the PCR reads, yielding one entry per CDR3 protein. This table holds 19,000 or so distinct CDR3 sequences, 10% to 15% found once. The sample was PBMCs, mostly from graft donor cells, taken 60 days after TCRalphabeta/CD19-depleted stem cell transplant. The chain uses TRBV5-1 and TRBJ2-3, with 12 nucleotides matching TRBD2. The sequence came from a female patient aged 2-10 years who had a stem cell transplant for congenital amegakaryocytic thrombocytopenia, so the T cells may come from the graft donor. DNA for the CDR3: TGCGCCAGCAGCTATCGACTAGCGGGAGTGTCGGATACGCAGTATTTT. This encodes CASSYRLAGVSDTQYF.